A single sample is the source of the 28 T cell receptor beta chains below, sequenced in a study of shared clonotypes between healthy human individuals. Only in-frame clones appear in the TCRdb table, and some are missing; sequencing was by immunoSEQ multiplex PCR. This sample yields some 2.3 million clones, of which about 92% are seen a single time; around 0.4% belongs to the top ten. The specimen sequenced was naive CD4+ T cells from PBMCs. Described subset: CD45RA+ positively selected. These receptors were collected from a man between 18 and 29 years old in good health. Some clones in this sample may be carry-over from other donors' samples.

Of note for this clone: At the DNA level, this CDR3 is encoded by other sequences in the same sample as well. The J gene is TRBJ2-5, the V gene TRBV5-1, with TRBD1 matching 7 bases. The CDR3 has 13 residues. Germline loops: CDR1 SGHRS, CDR2 YFSETQ. V shed 4 bases, J shed 7 bases, and the junction held 7 bases outside the gene matches. CDR3 region: CASSLGTEGTQYF. The CDR3 DNA is TGCGCCAGCAGCCTCGGGACAGAGGGGACCCAGTACTTC.

The chain couples TRBV7-9 to TRBJ2-1; D unclear. Trimming left V 1 base short and J 1 base short, with 14 bases between. The germline gives CDR1 SEHNR, CDR2 FQNEAQ (reference sequence). CDR3 length: 17 residues. The CDR3 bases are TGTGCCAGCAGCTTAGATTTGGGTTTTAGGTCCTACAATGAGCAGTTCTTC. Encoded protein: CASSLDLGFRSYNEQFF.

This chain's CDR3 is CASSLAGYLYSPLHF. As DNA, the CDR3 is TGTGCCAGCAGCTTGGCGGGCTACCTTTATTCACCCCTCCACTTT. This chain uses TRBV5-5 with TRBJ1-6; D not certain. CDR1 SGHKS and CDR2 YYEKEE come from the germline V gene (reference sequence). The V end lost 0 bases, the J end lost 8 bases, and 12 bases lay between the germline ends. CDR3 length: 15 residues.

This chain joins TRBV7-9 and TRBJ2-3, with TRBD1 matching 7 bases. V shed 5 bases, J shed 11 bases, and the junction held 10 bases outside the gene matches. CDR1 and CDR2 (germline): SEHNR, FQNEAQ (reference sequence). The CDR3 is 13 amino acids. CDR3 amino acids: CASSNRGWDMQYF. The CDR3 bases are TGTGCCAGCAGCAACAGGGGTTGGGACATGCAGTATTTT.

V and J are TRBV6-5 and TRBJ1-2; D is uncertain. The CDR3 spans 14 residues. The germline V gene has CDR1 MNHEY and CDR2 SVGAGI. Trimming pared 6 bases from V and 2 bases from J, leaving 13 bases between. Here the CDR3 reads CASRIGQANYGYTF. CDR3 nucleotides: TGTGCCAGCAGAATAGGGCAGGCAAACTATGGCTACACCTTC.

J is TRBJ2-1 and V is TRBV14; 12 bases line up with TRBD2. Germline CDR1 and CDR2: SGHDN and FVKESK. CDR3 length equals 16 residues. V lost 3 bases, J lost 7 bases, and 7 bases stayed unmatched. The CDR3 loop reads CASSQDALAGGNEQFF. As DNA, the CDR3 is TGTGCCAGCAGCCAGGATGCACTAGCGGGAGGAAATGAGCAGTTCTTC.

The chain is built from TRBV28 and TRBJ1-2; D is perhaps TRBD1 (5 bases). Trimming took 6 bases from V and 4 from J, leaving 15 bases between them. This CDR3 is 14 amino acids long. Per germline, CDR1 MDHEN and CDR2 SYDVKM. CDR3 in DNA: TGTGCCAGCAGCCTCGGGGAGAGGGGCTATGGCTACACCTTC. Its protein product is CASSLGERGYGYTF.

CDR3 residues: CASSLDRAMEQPQHF. The CDR3 DNA reads TGTGCCAGCAGCTTGGACAGGGCAATGGAACAGCCCCAGCATTTT. J is TRBJ1-5 and V is TRBV5-6; D is perhaps TRBD1 (6 bases). Trimming cost V 0 bases and J 7 bases, with 14 bases left between them. The V gene's germline CDR1 is SGHDT and CDR2 YYEEEE. This CDR3 region has 15 residues.

This clone appeared a single time. This sequence joins TRBV7-9 and TRBJ1-6; D is perhaps TRBD1 (5 bases). CDR3 size: 16 residues. CDR1 and CDR2 (germline): SEHNR, FQNEAQ (reference sequence). V gave up 3 bases and J gave up 0 bases, with 9 bases separating them. The CDR3 sequence: CASSLGGSSYNSPLHF. The CDR3 DNA sequence: TGTGCCAGCAGCTTGGGGGGAAGCTCCTATAATTCACCCCTCCACTTT.

This chain uses TRBV7-2 with TRBJ2-7; 9 bases line up with TRBD1. The V gene end was trimmed by 4 bases and the J gene end by 2 bases; junction bases not matched to a gene: 6. The CDR3 consists of 15 residues. Germline V CDR1 and CDR2: SGHTA, FQGNSA. The CDR3 reads CASSWPGQGAYEQYF. The CDR3 bases are TGTGCCAGCAGCTGGCCGGGACAGGGTGCCTACGAGCAGTACTTC.

The chain couples TRBV7-9 to TRBJ2-2; 7 nucleotides agree with TRBD1. CDR3 length: 16 amino acids. The germline gives CDR1 SEHNR, CDR2 FQNEAQ (reference sequence). V lost 1 base, J lost 5 bases, and 7 bases stayed unmatched. The CDR3 DNA sequence: TGTGCCAGCAGCTTAGTAGGCAGGGGGAAAACCGGGGAGCTGTTTTTT. Translation: CASSLVGRGKTGELFF.

This sequence joins TRBV7-2 and TRBJ2-5; D is perhaps TRBD2 (6 bases). Per the germline V gene, CDR1 is SGHTA and CDR2 is FQGNSA. V lost 5 bases to trimming and J lost 7 bases, with 14 bases between them. The CDR3 runs 13 residues. The CDR3 nucleotides are TGTGCCAGCAGCCAGGAGGGGCTAGCGACCCAGTACTTC. Its protein is CASSQEGLATQYF.

J is TRBJ1-1 and V is TRBV18; TRBD1 might be the D (5 bases). This CDR3 contains 18 residues. Germline V gene lookup returns CDR1 KGHSH and CDR2 LQKENI. The V end was cut by 1 base, the J end by 0 bases, with 18 bases between. DNA for the CDR3: TGTGCCAGCTCACCACTAGCGGGGCAAGCCCTAATGAACACTGAAGCTTTCTTT. Its protein product is CASSPLAGQALMNTEAFF.

As regards this clone: The same CDR3 also results from other DNA sequences found in this sample. The V gene is TRBV18, the J gene TRBJ1-4, with TRBD1 as a possible D gene (5 bases). The CDR3 extends over 13 amino acids. Germline loops: CDR1 KGHSH, CDR2 LQKENI. V was shortened by 3 bases and J by 6 bases, with 8 bases between the two germline ends. The chain's CDR3 is CASSPGTDEKLFF. CDR3 nucleotides: TGTGCCAGCTCACCGGGGACGGATGAAAAACTGTTTTTT.

The chain recombines TRBV30 with TRBJ1-3, with D unclear. V was clipped by 3 bases and J by 3 bases, with 6 bases between them. The CDR3 totals 12 residues. CDR1 is GTSNPN, CDR2 SVGIG, per germline (reference sequence). CDR3 region: CAWSPIGNTIYF. As DNA, the CDR3 is TGTGCCTGGAGCCCGATTGGAAACACCATATATTTT.

J is TRBJ2-5 and V is TRBV28, with TRBD2 as a possible D gene (6 bases). The germline V gene encodes CDR1 MDHEN and CDR2 SYDVKM. The CDR3 totals 12 residues. The V end lost 6 bases, the J end lost 5 bases, and 10 bases lay between the germline ends. CDR3 protein: CASSGSRETQYF. For the CDR3, the DNA is TGTGCCAGCAGCGGGAGTAGGGAGACCCAGTACTTC.

V is TRBV5-1 and J is TRBJ2-2, with 14 nucleotides matching TRBD2. V lost 3 bases, J lost 4 bases, and 5 bases stayed unmatched. This CDR3 is built from 17 residues. Germline lookup yields CDR1 SGHRS and CDR2 YFSETQ. As DNA, the CDR3 is TGCGCCAGCAGCTGGGGGACTAGCGGGAGTATCACCGGGGAGCTGTTTTTT. Translating it yields CASSWGTSGSITGELFF.

CDR3 amino acids: CASRLTQRQGSYEQYF. The CDR3 DNA is TGCGCCAGCAGACTTACACAGAGACAGGGCTCCTACGAGCAGTACTTC. The chain links TRBV5-1 to TRBJ2-7; 7 bases agree with TRBD1. There are 16 residues in the CDR3. From germline, CDR1 is SGHRS and CDR2 YFSETQ. V shed 5 bases, J shed 0 bases, and the junction held 11 bases outside the gene matches.

The genes are TRBV18 and TRBJ2-7; 10 bases match TRBD2. V shed 0 bases, J shed 6 bases, and the junction held 8 bases outside the gene matches. The length of the CDR3 is 16 residues. Germline values: CDR1 KGHSH, CDR2 LQKENI. The DNA for the CDR3 is TGTGCCAGCTCACCACCCGGAAAAGCGGGAGGGTTCGAGCAGTACTTC. This codes for CASSPPGKAGGFEQYF. The entire variable domain, with the rest obtained from reference TRBV18 and TRBJ2-7, is as follows: NAGVMQNPRHLVRRRGQEARLRCSPMKGHSHVYWYRQLPEEGLKFMVYLQKENIIDESGMPKERFSAEFPKEGPSILRIQQVVRGDSAAYFCASSPPGKAGGFEQYFGPGTRLTVT.

The rearrangement links TRBV7-2 to TRBJ2-2, with D perhaps matching TRBD1 or TRBD2 (7 bases each). The V end was cut by 5 bases, the J end by 13 bases, with 20 bases between. CDR3 length equals 14 residues. Germline V gene lookup returns CDR1 SGHTA and CDR2 FQGNSA. The CDR3: CASSLGLDRVGLFF. Written as DNA, the CDR3 is TGTGCCAGCAGCCTTGGACTAGACAGGGTCGGGCTGTTTTTT. The entire variable domain, with the rest obtained from reference TRBV7-2 and TRBJ2-2, is as follows: GAGVSQSPSNKVTEKGKDVELRCDPISGHTALYWYRQSLGQGLEFLIYFQGNSAPDKSGLPSDRFSAERTGGSVSTLTIQRTQQEDSAVYLCASSLGLDRVGLFFGEGSRLTVL.

V usage is TRBV29-1 and J usage is TRBJ1-3, with D possibly TRBD1 on 6 matching bases. V lost 7 bases, J lost 0 bases, and 13 bases lay in between. The length of the CDR3 is 14 residues. In germline, CDR1 is SQVTM, CDR2 ANQGSEA. CDR3: CSGGDTDSGNTIYF. The DNA for the CDR3 is TGCAGCGGCGGGGACACCGACTCTGGAAACACCATATATTTT.

The CDR3 nucleotides read TGTGCCAGCAGTTCTTGGGGAGGGCGGGATGGCTACACCTTC. Amino acids: CASSSWGGRDGYTF. The chain links TRBV6-5 to TRBJ1-2; D unresolved. Trimming stripped 4 bases from V and 6 bases from J, with 15 bases between. This CDR3 has 14 amino acids. Germline lookup yields CDR1 MNHEY and CDR2 SVGAGI.

J is TRBJ2-6 and V is TRBV6-4, with TRBD1 identical over 7 bases. J was trimmed by 3 bases and V by 4 bases; bases with no gene match: 3. Germline CDR1 and CDR2: MRHNA and SNTAGT. The CDR3 covers 15 residues. CDR3 sequence reads: CASSAQGDGANVLTF. The CDR3 DNA reads TGTGCCAGCAGTGCGCAGGGGGATGGGGCCAACGTCCTGACTTTC.

V is TRBV27 and J is TRBJ2-3; the match to TRBD2 covers 15 bases. Per the germline V gene, CDR1 is MNHEY and CDR2 is SMNVEV (reference sequence). This CDR3 spans 19 amino acids. Trimming at V came to 3 bases and at J to 6 bases, leaving 13 bases not matched to a gene. The CDR3 spells CASSFVSGTSGRTSDTQYF. CDR3 nucleotides: TGTGCCAGCAGTTTCGTCTCCGGGACTAGCGGGAGGACCTCGGATACGCAGTATTTT.

The CDR3 sequence: CAWSRLAGGTDTQYF. The CDR3 DNA reads as TGTGCCTGGAGTCGACTAGCGGGAGGCACAGATACGCAGTATTTT. V and J are TRBV30 and TRBJ2-3; 12 bases line up with TRBD2. This CDR3 is 15 amino acids long. CDR1 and CDR2 (germline): GTSNPN, SVGIG (reference sequence). Trimming cost V 2 bases and J 1 base; bases outside gene matches: 1.

This sequence joins TRBV6-5 and TRBJ2-7; 9 nucleotides line up with TRBD1. Germline V gives CDR1 MNHEY, CDR2 SVGAGI. J was trimmed by 4 bases and V by 5 bases; bases with no gene match: 6. This CDR3 comprises 14 residues. The chain's CDR3 is CASSTGTGIYEQYF. The CDR3 DNA follows: TGTGCCAGCAGTACCGGGACAGGGATATACGAGCAGTACTTC.

About this clone itself: Other DNA sequences of this sample code for an identical CDR3. This chain uses TRBV5-1 with TRBJ2-3; D uncertain. CDR1 is SGHRS, CDR2 YFSETQ, per germline. The germline V and J ends were trimmed by 0 bases and 2 bases, with 7 bases remaining between them. This CDR3 spans 14 amino acids. CDR3 in DNA: TGCGCCAGCAGCTTGGGGGCGACCACAGATACGCAGTATTTT. Protein: CASSLGATTDTQYF.

This chain uses TRBV5-1 with TRBJ1-1, with a weak D call TRBD1 (6 bases). Germline assignment: CDR1 SGHRS and CDR2 YFSETQ. With 2 bases removed from V and 7 bases from J, the gap between germline ends came to 18 bases. This CDR3 is 15 amino acids long. In DNA form, the CDR3 reads TGCGCCAGCAGCTTTGAGGGTAGGGGGACCGGTGAAGCTTTCTTT. Protein product: CASSFEGRGTGEAFF. Looking up the rest from reference TRBV5-1 and TRBJ1-1 gives the full variable domain: KAGVTQTPRYLIKTRGQQVTLSCSPISGHRSVSWYQQTPGQGLQFLFEYFSETQRNKGNFPGRFSGRQFSNSRSEMNVSTLELGDSALYLCASSFEGRGTGEAFFGQGTRLTVV.